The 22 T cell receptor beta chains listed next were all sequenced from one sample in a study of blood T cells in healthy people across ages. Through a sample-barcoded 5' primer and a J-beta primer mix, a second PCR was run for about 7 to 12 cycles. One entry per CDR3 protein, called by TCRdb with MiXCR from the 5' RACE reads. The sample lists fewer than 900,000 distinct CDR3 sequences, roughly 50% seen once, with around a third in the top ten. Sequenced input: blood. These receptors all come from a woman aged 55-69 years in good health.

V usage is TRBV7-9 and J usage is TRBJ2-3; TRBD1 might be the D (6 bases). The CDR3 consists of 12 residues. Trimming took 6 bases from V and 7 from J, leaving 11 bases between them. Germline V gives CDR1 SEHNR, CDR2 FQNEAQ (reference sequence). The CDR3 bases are TGTGCCAGCAGGTCAGGGGCAAATACGCAGTATTTT. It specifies CASRSGANTQYF.

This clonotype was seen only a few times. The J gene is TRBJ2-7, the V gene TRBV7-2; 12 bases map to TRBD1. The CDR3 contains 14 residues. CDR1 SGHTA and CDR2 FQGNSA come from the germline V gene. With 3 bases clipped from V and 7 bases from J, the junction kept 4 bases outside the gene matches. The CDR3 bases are TGTGCCAGCAGCTTCCGGGACAGGGGGCGAGAGCAGTACTTC. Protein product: CASSFRDRGREQYF.

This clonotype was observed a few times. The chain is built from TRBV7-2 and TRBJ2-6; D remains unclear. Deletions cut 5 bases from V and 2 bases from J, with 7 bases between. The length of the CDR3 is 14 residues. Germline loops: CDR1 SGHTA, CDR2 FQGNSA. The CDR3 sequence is CASSPAAGANVLTF. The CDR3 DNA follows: TGTGCCAGCAGCCCGGCAGCTGGGGCCAACGTCCTGACTTTC.

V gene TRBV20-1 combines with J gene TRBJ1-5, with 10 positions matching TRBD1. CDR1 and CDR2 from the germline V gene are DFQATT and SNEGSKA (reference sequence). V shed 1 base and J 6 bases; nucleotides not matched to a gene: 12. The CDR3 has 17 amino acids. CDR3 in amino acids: CSARAPDRGLRSQPQHF. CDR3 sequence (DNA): TGCAGTGCTAGAGCTCCAGACAGGGGGCTGCGAAGTCAGCCCCAGCATTTT.

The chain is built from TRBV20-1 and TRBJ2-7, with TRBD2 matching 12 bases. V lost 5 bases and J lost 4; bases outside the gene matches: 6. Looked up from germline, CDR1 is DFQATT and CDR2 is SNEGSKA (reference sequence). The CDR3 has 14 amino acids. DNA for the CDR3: TGCAGTGCTTCGACTAGCGGGAGTCAGTACGAGCAGTACTTC. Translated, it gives CSASTSGSQYEQYF.

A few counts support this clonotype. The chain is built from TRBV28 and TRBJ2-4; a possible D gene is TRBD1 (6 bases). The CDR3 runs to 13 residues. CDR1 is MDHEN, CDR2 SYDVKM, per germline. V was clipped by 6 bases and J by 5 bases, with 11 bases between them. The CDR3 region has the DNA TGTGCCAGCAGACAGGGTTCCCAAAACATTCAGTACTTC. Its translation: CASRQGSQNIQYF.

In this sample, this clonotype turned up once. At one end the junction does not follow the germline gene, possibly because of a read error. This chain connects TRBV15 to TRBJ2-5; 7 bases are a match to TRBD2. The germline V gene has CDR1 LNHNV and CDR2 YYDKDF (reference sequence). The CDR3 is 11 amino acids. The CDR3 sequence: CATLSGETRYF. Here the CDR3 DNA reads TGTGCCACCTTAAGCGGGGAGACCCGGTACTTC.

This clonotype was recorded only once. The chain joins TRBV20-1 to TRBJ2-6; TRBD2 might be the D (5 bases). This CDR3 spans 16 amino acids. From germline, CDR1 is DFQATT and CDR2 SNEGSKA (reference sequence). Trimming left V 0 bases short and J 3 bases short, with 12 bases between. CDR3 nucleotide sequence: TGCAGTGCTAGAGACAACCCGAGGGTTGGGGCCAACGTCCTGACTTTC. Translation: CSARDNPRVGANVLTF.

The CDR3 coding sequence is TGTGCCACCAGCGCCACCGGGACAGGGGGCTACGAGCAGTACTTC. The encoded protein is CATSATGTGGYEQYF. The chain combines TRBV24-1 with TRBJ2-7; the match to TRBD1 covers 11 bases. V dropped 7 bases and J dropped 3; count of bases not matched to a gene: 7. Per the germline V gene, CDR1 is KGHDR and CDR2 is SFDVKD. This CDR3 has 15 amino acids.

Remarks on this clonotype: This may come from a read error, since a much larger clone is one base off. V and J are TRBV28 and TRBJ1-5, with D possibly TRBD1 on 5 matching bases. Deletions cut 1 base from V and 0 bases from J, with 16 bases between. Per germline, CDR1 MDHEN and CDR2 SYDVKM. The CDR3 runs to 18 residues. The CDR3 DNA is TGTGCCAGCAGTTTATTTACAGGAGTCGACCATAGCAATCAGCCCCAGCATTTT. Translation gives CASSLFTGVDHSNQPQHF.

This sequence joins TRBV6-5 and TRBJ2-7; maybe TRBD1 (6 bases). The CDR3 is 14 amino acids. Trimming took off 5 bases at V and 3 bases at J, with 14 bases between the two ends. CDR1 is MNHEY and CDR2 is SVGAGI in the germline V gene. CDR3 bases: TGTGCCAGCAGTGACAGGCAGAAAAACTACGAGCAGTACTTC. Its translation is CASSDRQKNYEQYF.

In DNA form, the CDR3 reads TGTGCCAGCAGCTTAGGACAGGGAGGTCGCGAGCAGTACTTC. Amino acid sequence: CASSLGQGGREQYF. The chain employs TRBV7-2 and TRBJ2-7; D possibly corresponds to TRBD1 (7 bases). The CDR3 is 14 amino acids. Trimming pared 1 base from V and 6 bases from J, leaving 13 bases between. Per the germline V gene, CDR1 is SGHTA and CDR2 is FQGNSA.

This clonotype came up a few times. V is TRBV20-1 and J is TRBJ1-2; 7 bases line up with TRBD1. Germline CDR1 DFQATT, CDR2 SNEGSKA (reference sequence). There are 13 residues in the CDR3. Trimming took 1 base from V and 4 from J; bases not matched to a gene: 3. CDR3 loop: CSARVHRGYGYTF. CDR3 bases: TGCAGTGCTAGAGTTCACAGGGGCTATGGCTACACCTTC.

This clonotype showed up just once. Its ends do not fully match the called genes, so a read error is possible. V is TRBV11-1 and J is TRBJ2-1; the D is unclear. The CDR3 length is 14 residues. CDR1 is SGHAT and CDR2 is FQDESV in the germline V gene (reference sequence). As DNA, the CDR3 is TGTGCCAACAGCTTCTCTCCGGACTACAATGAGCAGTTCTTC. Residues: CANSFSPDYNEQFF.

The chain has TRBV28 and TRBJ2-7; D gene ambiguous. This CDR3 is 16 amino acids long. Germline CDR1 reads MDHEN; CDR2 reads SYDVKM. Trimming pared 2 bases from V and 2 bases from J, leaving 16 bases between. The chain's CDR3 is CASSLQGPFGTYEQYF. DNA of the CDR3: TGTGCCAGCAGTTTACAAGGGCCCTTCGGTACCTACGAGCAGTACTTC.

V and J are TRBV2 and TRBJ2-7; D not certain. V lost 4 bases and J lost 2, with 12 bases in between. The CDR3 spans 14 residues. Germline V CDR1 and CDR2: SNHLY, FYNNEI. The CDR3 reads CASSVRSTAYEQYF. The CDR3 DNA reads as TGTGCCAGCAGTGTGAGAAGTACAGCCTACGAGCAGTACTTC.

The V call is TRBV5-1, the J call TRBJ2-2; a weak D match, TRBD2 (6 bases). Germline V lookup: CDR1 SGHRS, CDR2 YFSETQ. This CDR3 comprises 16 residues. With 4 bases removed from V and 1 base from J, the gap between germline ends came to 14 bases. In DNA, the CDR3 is TGCGCCAGCAGCCCGCTTACCGGGGGGAACACCGGGGAGCTGTTTTTT. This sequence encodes CASSPLTGGNTGELFF.

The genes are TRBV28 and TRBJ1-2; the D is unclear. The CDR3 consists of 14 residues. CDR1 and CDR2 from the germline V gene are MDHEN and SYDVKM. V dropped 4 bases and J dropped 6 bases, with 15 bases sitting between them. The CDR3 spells CASSSTLGLHGYTF. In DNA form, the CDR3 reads TGTGCCAGCAGTTCGACACTCGGTTTACATGGCTACACCTTC.

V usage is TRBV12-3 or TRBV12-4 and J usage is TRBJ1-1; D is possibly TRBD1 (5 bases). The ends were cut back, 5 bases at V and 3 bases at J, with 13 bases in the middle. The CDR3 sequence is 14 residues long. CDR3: CASSIGTWDTEAFF. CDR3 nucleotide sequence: TGTGCCAGCAGTATCGGGACCTGGGACACTGAAGCTTTCTTT.

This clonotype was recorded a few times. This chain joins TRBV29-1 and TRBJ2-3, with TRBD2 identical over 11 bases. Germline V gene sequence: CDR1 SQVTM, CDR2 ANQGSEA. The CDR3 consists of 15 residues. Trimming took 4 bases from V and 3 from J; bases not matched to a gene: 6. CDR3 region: CSVAQTSGRTDTQYF. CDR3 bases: TGCAGCGTTGCCCAAACTAGCGGGAGAACAGATACGCAGTATTTT.

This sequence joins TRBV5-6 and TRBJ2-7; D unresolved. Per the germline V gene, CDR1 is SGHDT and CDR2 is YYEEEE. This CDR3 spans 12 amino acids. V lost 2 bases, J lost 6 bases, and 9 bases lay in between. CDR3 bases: TGTGCCAGCAGCTTTTCCCACCGCGAGCAGTACTTC. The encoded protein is CASSFSHREQYF.

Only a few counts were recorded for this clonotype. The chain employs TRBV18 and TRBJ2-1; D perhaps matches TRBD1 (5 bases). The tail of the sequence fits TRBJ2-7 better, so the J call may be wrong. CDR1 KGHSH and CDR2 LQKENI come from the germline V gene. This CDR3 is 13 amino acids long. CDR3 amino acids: CASSPLDSNEQYF. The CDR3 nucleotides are TGTGCCAGCTCACCGCTAGACAGCAATGAGCAGTACTTC.